A single sample gave rise to the 9 T cell receptor beta chains below, sequenced in a study of regulatory T cells in long-lasting Graves disease. Time point meaning: persistent/refractory GD, antithyroid drugs over 5 years with positive TRAb. Generation of the TCR library employed RNA extracted from PBMCs. For TCR beta, libraries came from iRepertoire HTBI primers and Arm-PCR of CDR3 regions. TCRdb used MiXCR to reprocess the multiplex PCR reads, holding one entry per CDR3 protein. Of about 470,000 distinct CDR3 sequences in the sample, 20% to 25% are singletons; the top ten hold around 7%. The source was peripheral blood mononuclear cells (PBMCs), collected when the disease was refractory, from a patient treated with antithyroid drugs. These receptors came from a female donor with Graves disease.

The genes are TRBV9 and TRBJ2-1; 10 bases are shared with TRBD2. Germline CDR1 and CDR2: SGDLS and YYNGEE. This CDR3 comprises 15 residues. J was trimmed by 7 bases and V by 0 bases; bases with no gene match: 4. This chain's CDR3 is CASSVASGSENEQFF. CDR3 DNA sequence: TGTGCCAGCAGCGTAGCTAGCGGGAGTGAAAATGAGCAGTTCTTC.

This clonotype was picked up a small number of times. The rearrangement links TRBV6-1 to TRBJ1-5, with 7 bases fitting TRBD1. CDR3 length: 15 amino acids. The V gene end was trimmed by 6 bases and the J gene end by 6 bases; junction bases not matched to a gene: 11. The germline CDR1 and CDR2 sequences are MNHNS and SASEGT. This CDR3 reads CASSPPTGIPQPQHF. DNA for the CDR3: TGTGCCAGCAGCCCTCCGACAGGGATCCCTCAGCCCCAGCATTTT.

V is TRBV27 and J is TRBJ2-4, with D hard to call. The germline V gene has CDR1 MNHEY and CDR2 SMNVEV (reference sequence). V gave up 0 bases and J gave up 0 bases, with 9 bases separating them. This CDR3 is 16 amino acids long. The CDR3 region is CASSLSPDLAKNIQYF. Here the CDR3 DNA reads TGTGCCAGCAGTTTATCCCCAGATCTAGCCAAAAACATTCAGTACTTC.

The chain uses TRBV6-2 or TRBV6-3 and TRBJ1-5, with D hard to call. The CDR3 extends over 14 amino acids. Trimming shortened V by 8 bases and J by 3 bases, and 14 bases separated the two germline ends. Germline values: CDR1 MNHEY, CDR2 SVGEGT. The CDR3 protein is CASGEGDINQPQHF. CDR3 nucleotides: TGTGCCAGCGGTGAGGGAGATATCAATCAGCCCCAGCATTTT.

The chain joins TRBV9 to TRBJ1-6; D perhaps matches TRBD1 (6 bases). V lost 0 bases and J lost 7, with 14 bases in between. The germline CDR1 and CDR2 sequences are SGDLS and YYNGEE. The CDR3 contains 16 residues. The DNA of the CDR3 is TGTGCCAGCAGCGTAGAGGGGCTAGGGGGAAATTCACCCCTCCACTTT. Translated: CASSVEGLGGNSPLHF.

The chain carries TRBV19 and TRBJ1-3; no definite D call. CDR3 length equals 13 residues. The germline V and J ends were trimmed by 2 bases and 4 bases, with 6 bases remaining between them. Germline assignment: CDR1 LNHDA and CDR2 SQIVND (reference sequence). CDR3 DNA: TGTGCCAGTAGTATAATGGTCGGAAACACCATATATTTT. Protein sequence: CASSIMVGNTIYF. Based on the CDR3 plus reference TRBV19 and TRBJ1-3, the full variable domain is DGGITQSPKYLFRKEGQNVTLSCEQNLNHDAMYWYRQDPGQGLRLIYYSQIVNDFQKGDIAEGYSVSREKKESFPLTVTSAQKNPTAFYLCASSIMVGNTIYFGEGSWLTVV.

This clonotype was recorded many times. The chain uses TRBV20-1 and TRBJ2-7; D possibly matches TRBD1 or TRBD2 (5 bases each). Trimming cost V 0 bases and J 0 bases, with 12 bases left between them. The germline V gene encodes CDR1 DFQATT and CDR2 SNEGSKA (reference sequence). The CDR3 spans 15 residues. CDR3 amino acids: CSARDRAGSSYEQYF. DNA of the CDR3: TGCAGTGCTAGAGATCGGGCAGGGAGCTCCTACGAGCAGTACTTC.

This clonotype occurred many times. The rearrangement uses TRBV11-2 and TRBJ1-2; 12 bases align to TRBD1. Germline assignment: CDR1 SGHAT and CDR2 FQNNGV. V shed 2 bases and J 4 bases; nucleotides not matched to a gene: 2. CDR3 size: 15 residues. CDR3 sequence: CASSLSGQGAYGYTF. The CDR3 DNA reads TGTGCCAGCAGCTTATCGGGACAGGGGGCCTATGGCTACACCTTC.

The V and J genes are TRBV20-1 and TRBJ2-5; D might be TRBD1 or TRBD2, each matching 5 bases. The CDR3 is 15 residues long. V lost 3 bases to trimming and J lost 5 bases, with 19 bases between them. Germline V gene data show CDR1 as DFQATT and CDR2 as SNEGSKA (reference sequence). This CDR3 is CSASGNEWGWETQYF. The CDR3 coding sequence is TGCAGTGCTAGTGGCAATGAGTGGGGGTGGGAGACCCAGTACTTC.